The table lists the clone carrying this T cell receptor beta chain with a few counts. Its specificity is unknown. Germline V lookup: CDR1 MNHEY, CDR2 SMNVEV (reference sequence). This CDR3 is 15 amino acids long. The ends were cut back, 3 bases at V and 4 bases at J, with 15 bases in the middle. This record belongs to a study of T-cell memory formation after mild COVID-19. Across the whole study: TCR clusters mostly belonged to single donors.

General study points: Of the contracting clones, CD4+ ones lay mainly in CM and EM, and CD8+ ones in EMRA. Second-wave clones peaking on day 37 lacked confirmed SARS-CoV-2 specificity. While clones contracting from day 15 to 85 were balanced between CD4 and CD8, later expanders leaned CD4+.

TCRdb re-derived calls from the 5' RACE reads in MiXCR, one entry per CDR3 protein. The data hold hundreds of thousands of distinct CDR3 sequences, with roughly 13% observed a single time. The sample consisted of PBMCs or a T cell subset sorted from them (not recorded which). The rearrangement links TRBV27 to TRBJ1-1, with a weak D call TRBD1 (6 bases). This clonotype originated in a man aged 18 to 30 who had mild COVID-19 (a few samples of this study predate the infection). Cell type and time point are not known. CDR3 amino acids: CASSFHREMVTEAFF. CDR3 coding DNA: TGTGCCAGCAGTTTTCACAGGGAGATGGTCACTGAAGCTTTCTTT.